The clone carrying this T cell receptor beta chain was observed a single time. Its cognate antigen is unknown. This entry is derived from a study of T cell responses to AZD1222 COVID-19 vaccine. The CDR3 loop spans 16 amino acids. V was pared by 1 base and J by 3 bases, with 4 bases of the junction left unmatched. From germline, CDR1 is SSHAT and CDR2 FNYEAQ (reference sequence). Using immunoSEQ multiplex PCR, the repertoire was profiled, and TCRdb retains in-frame clones only, with some absent. This table has 95,000 to 150,000 clones, over 75% appearing once. Overall study findings and caveats: It was only a handful of AZD1222 recipients who were seropositive at baseline. Donors, mostly white British, included more females; clonal diversity was possibly underestimated. The study found vaccine-associated CD4 TCRs spanning spike, dominant at 160-218 and 743-854.

The sample in question was peripheral blood, obtained on day 0 of AZD1222 vaccination. The V and J genes are TRBV7-7 and TRBJ2-3; 10 nucleotides align to TRBD2. The receptor's source is an adult in good health. Here the CDR3 reads CASSLGLAGATDTQYF. The CDR3 DNA follows: TGTGCCAGCAGCTTAGGGCTAGCGGGAGCTACAGATACGCAGTATTTT.